The 25 T cell receptor beta chains in this list originate from one sample, sequenced in a study of T cell repertoires in cytomegalovirus infection. TCRdb itself ran the reads through MiXCR, one entry per CDR3 protein. The sample carries roughly 68,000 distinct CDR3 sequences, approximately 24% recorded once. No antigens are known for them. Sequencing was performed on PBMCs, sequenced either directly or after in vitro stimulation (not recorded which). The receptors originated from a human donor in good health (CMV status not recorded). Some clones in this sample may be carry-over from other donors' samples.

This chain connects TRBV20-1 to TRBJ2-7, with 7 bases fitting TRBD1. After removal of 0 bases from V and 6 bases from J, the junction contained 11 bases not matched to a gene. The germline V gene has CDR1 DFQATT and CDR2 SNEGSKA (reference sequence). The CDR3 covers 15 residues. CDR3 region: CSARDGETGYSEQYV. The CDR3, as DNA: TGCAGTGCTAGAGATGGGGAGACAGGGTATTCCGAGCAGTACGTC.

This clonotype was observed many times. The chain couples TRBV7-2 to TRBJ2-7; D unresolved. The germline V gene has CDR1 SGHTA and CDR2 FQGNSA. Trimming cost V 2 bases and J 4 bases, with 6 bases left between them. The CDR3 consists of 12 residues. The CDR3 DNA reads TGTGCCAGCAGCTTAAGCCCGTACGAGCAGTACTTC. Its translation: CASSLSPYEQYF. Supplemented by reference TRBV7-2 and TRBJ2-7, the full variable domain reads GAGVSQSPSNKVTEKGKDVELRCDPISGHTALYWYRQSLGQGLEFLIYFQGNSAPDKSGLPSDRFSAERTGGSVSTLTIQRTQQEDSAVYLCASSLSPYEQYFGPGTRLTVT.

This clonotype was counted once. The DNA for the CDR3 is TGTGCCAGCAGCCACGAGGGACAATTCAATCAGCCCCAGCATTTT. This gives the protein CASSHEGQFNQPQHF. The gene calls are TRBV4-2 and TRBJ1-5, with D perhaps matching TRBD1 (6 bases). The CDR3 consists of 15 residues. The germline V gene encodes CDR1 LGHNA and CDR2 YNFKEQ. The V end lost 3 bases, the J end lost 3 bases, and 12 bases lay between the germline ends.

J is TRBJ2-1 and V is TRBV6-2 or TRBV6-3, with 9 bases matching TRBD2. This CDR3 spans 15 amino acids. Germline CDR1 and CDR2: MNHEY and SVGEGT. Unmatched junction bases numbered 4, after V lost 2 bases and J lost 5 bases. Here the CDR3 reads CASSYDLAGNNEQFF. The CDR3 region has the DNA TGTGCCAGCAGTTACGATCTAGCGGGGAACAATGAGCAGTTCTTC.

This clonotype was counted a few times. The chain has TRBV6-1 and TRBJ1-4, with a possible D match to TRBD1 (6 bases). V dropped 5 bases and J dropped 0 bases, with 16 bases sitting between them. This CDR3 has 17 amino acids. Germline V gene sequence: CDR1 MNHNS, CDR2 SASEGT. CDR3 protein: CASSIGQSYATNEKLFF. CDR3 DNA: TGTGCCAGCAGTATCGGACAGAGCTACGCAACTAATGAAAAACTGTTTTTT.

This clonotype was recorded a few times. This chain links TRBV2 with TRBJ2-3, with 9 bases that match TRBD2. The germline CDR1 and CDR2 sequences are SNHLY and FYNNEI. With 1 base clipped from V and 2 bases from J, the junction kept 7 bases outside the gene matches. The CDR3 spans 17 residues. CDR3 bases: TGTGCCAGCAGTGAAGAGGTAGTAGCGGGAGTCACAGATACGCAGTATTTT. This codes for CASSEEVVAGVTDTQYF.

This rearrangement joins TRBV19 to TRBJ1-2, with D unclear. The length of the CDR3 is 14 residues. CDR1 and CDR2 (germline): LNHDA, SQIVND (reference sequence). Trimming left V 7 bases short and J 2 bases short, with 14 bases between. The CDR3 spells CASTPGYANYGYTF. In nucleotides, the CDR3 is TGTGCCAGTACCCCAGGATACGCCAACTATGGCTACACCTTC.

This clonotype was seen many times. DNA for the CDR3: TGTGCCAGCAGCTTTCGCCTAGCGGGAGGGCTGGGCACCGGGGAGCTGTTTTTT. It translates to CASSFRLAGGLGTGELFF. The chain employs TRBV11-2 and TRBJ2-2; 12 bases map to TRBD2. The CDR3 contains 18 residues. Trimming took 3 bases from V and 4 from J; bases not matched to a gene: 9. The germline CDR1 and CDR2 sequences are SGHAT and FQNNGV.

V and J are TRBV7-8 and TRBJ2-3; possible D gene TRBD1, 7 bases. The germline V gene encodes CDR1 SGHVS and CDR2 FQNEAQ. V was shortened by 5 bases and J by 1 base, with 13 bases between the two germline ends. This CDR3 is 15 amino acids long. The CDR3: CASSPTGEGTDTQYF. DNA for the CDR3: TGTGCCAGCAGCCCTACAGGGGAGGGCACAGATACGCAGTATTTT.

The rearrangement joins TRBV27 to TRBJ1-1; possibly TRBD1 for D (5 bases). There are 13 residues in the CDR3. Germline CDR1 MNHEY, CDR2 SMNVEV (reference sequence). V was cut by 2 bases and J by 5 bases, with 9 bases left in between. The CDR3 is CASSLQGWTEAFF. In nucleotides, the CDR3 is TGTGCCAGCAGTTTACAGGGTTGGACTGAAGCTTTCTTT.

The rearrangement uses TRBV27 and TRBJ2-7, with 8 positions matching TRBD1. Germline CDR1 is MNHEY and CDR2 is SMNVEV (reference sequence). The CDR3 covers 15 residues. With 3 bases clipped from V and 3 bases from J, the junction kept 7 bases outside the gene matches. The CDR3 DNA follows: TGTGCCAGCAGTTTCGGGTCAGGGGGCCACTACGAGCAGTACGTC. This translates into CASSFGSGGHYEQYV.

In its sample, this clonotype was seen many times. V usage is TRBV19 and J usage is TRBJ1-1; D call uncertain. V was shortened by 3 bases and J by 1 base, with 9 bases between the two germline ends. Germline assignment: CDR1 LNHDA and CDR2 SQIVND (reference sequence). The length of the CDR3 is 14 residues. CDR3 DNA: TGTGCCAGTAGTATGTACAGCGAGAACACTGAAGCTTTCTTT. Translating it yields CASSMYSENTEAFF.

The rearrangement links TRBV7-9 to TRBJ2-1; D unresolved. This CDR3 contains 14 residues. The V gene's germline CDR1 is SEHNR and CDR2 FQNEAQ (reference sequence). Between the trimmed V and J ends, which lost 5 bases and 5 bases, there was a span of 13 bases. Here the CDR3 reads CASSLPWVNNEQFF. The DNA of the CDR3 is TGTGCCAGCAGCCTCCCCTGGGTAAACAATGAGCAGTTCTTC.

The gene calls are TRBV29-1 and TRBJ2-5; 8 bases are a match to TRBD2. The germline CDR1 and CDR2 sequences are SQVTM and ANQGSEA. V lost 6 bases to trimming and J lost 3 bases; unmatched junction nucleotides: 12. The CDR3 has 15 amino acids. The CDR3 reads CSVERSGRAEETQYF. The DNA of the CDR3 is TGCAGCGTAGAAAGATCCGGGAGGGCCGAAGAGACCCAGTACTTC. Drawing the rest from reference TRBV29-1 and TRBJ2-5, the complete variable domain is SAVISQKPSRDICQRGTSLTIQCQVDSQVTMMFWYRQQPGQSLTLIATANQGSEATYESGFVIDKFPISRPNLTFSTLTVSNMSPEDSSIYLCSVERSGRAEETQYFGPGTRLLVL.

The V call is TRBV18, the J call TRBJ2-7; TRBD1 matches at 8 bases. The CDR3 contains 13 residues. The junction had 4 bases not matched to a gene; V was cut back by 6 bases and J by 3 bases. Germline V lookup: CDR1 KGHSH, CDR2 LQKENI. The CDR3 here is CASSSGQGYEQYF. The CDR3 coding sequence is TGTGCCAGCTCTTCAGGACAGGGCTACGAGCAGTACTTC.

The J gene is TRBJ2-1, the V gene TRBV7-9, with a possible D match to TRBD1 (6 bases). Germline V lookup: CDR1 SEHNR, CDR2 FQNEAQ (reference sequence). V lost 5 bases, J lost 13 bases, and 15 bases lay in between. The CDR3 sequence is 12 residues long. The CDR3 here is CASSHLRDIQFF. CDR3 nucleotides: TGTGCCAGCAGCCACCTTCGGGACATTCAGTTCTTC.

The chain carries TRBV13 and TRBJ2-1; D uncertain. Germline CDR1 and CDR2: PRHDT and FYEKMQ (reference sequence). The length of the CDR3 is 14 residues. Trimming removed 2 bases at V and 7 bases at J, with 12 bases between. The CDR3 region has the DNA TGTGCCAGCAGCTTACGGCGTGGGGTGAATGAGCAGTTCTTC. It encodes CASSLRRGVNEQFF.

This clonotype was counted ten times or more. This sequence joins TRBV7-8 and TRBJ2-5; TRBD2 might be the D (6 bases). V was clipped by 6 bases and J by 3 bases, with 23 bases between them. This CDR3 has 17 amino acids. Germline assignment: CDR1 SGHVS and CDR2 FQNEAQ. The CDR3 sequence: CASRLIVSGRGKETQYF. Written as DNA, the CDR3 is TGTGCCAGCAGACTAATCGTGTCCGGACGGGGGAAAGAGACCCAGTACTTC.

The chain uses TRBV6-6 and TRBJ2-7; no clear D gene. Germline V gives CDR1 MNHNY, CDR2 SVGAGI (reference sequence). The CDR3 covers 13 residues. The V and J ends lost 5 bases and 0 bases respectively, with 8 bases between them. The CDR3 nucleotides read TGTGCCAGCAGTAGTGGGAACTCCTACGAGCAGTACTTC. It specifies CASSSGNSYEQYF.

Remarks on this clonotype: This could be a read error, since a much larger clone is one nucleotide away. The chain has TRBV7-2 and TRBJ2-5; 9 bases are shared with TRBD1. This CDR3 contains 15 residues. The V segment lost 0 bases and the J segment 4 bases; nucleotides outside the gene matches: 3. Germline V gene lookup returns CDR1 SGHTA and CDR2 FQGNSA. The CDR3 DNA sequence: TGTGCCAGCAGCTTAGCACAGGGGGCCAGAGAGACCCAGTACTTC. As protein: CASSLAQGARETQYF.

This clonotype was detected ten times or more. The chain employs TRBV7-2 and TRBJ2-1; possible D gene TRBD2, 6 bases. Per the germline V gene, CDR1 is SGHTA and CDR2 is FQGNSA. This CDR3 is built from 17 residues. The V end was cut by 3 bases, the J end by 5 bases, with 20 bases between. The CDR3 region is CASSFNDLRDRNNEQFF. The CDR3 DNA sequence: TGTGCCAGCAGCTTTAATGACTTGCGGGACCGTAACAATGAGCAGTTCTTC.

The sample holds a few counts of this clonotype. V usage is TRBV23-1 and J usage is TRBJ2-1, with unresolved D. TRBV23-1 is known as an ORF, though its function is uncertain. V lost 2 bases to trimming and J lost 7 bases, with 6 bases between them. The CDR3 length is 12 residues. The CDR3 loop reads CASSQRVNEQFF. The CDR3 DNA is TGCGCCAGCAGTCAAAGGGTGAATGAGCAGTTCTTC.

Of note for this clonotype: One junction end does not reproduce the germline sequence, and a read error may be involved. The rearrangement joins TRBV5-3 to TRBJ1-1; no clear D gene. TRBV5-3 is treated as an ORF (open reading frame) with a function not yet certain. The CDR3 spans 12 residues. CDR3 coding DNA: TGTGCCAGCAGCTTGGGAGTCACTGAAGCTTTCTTT. Residues: CASSLGVTEAFF.

In this sample, this clonotype turned up many times. J is TRBJ2-1 and V is TRBV7-2, with 9 bases identical to TRBD2. This CDR3 region has 16 residues. The trim removed 2 bases at V and 5 bases at J, leaving 7 bases unmatched. CDR1 and CDR2 from the germline V gene are SGHTA and FQGNSA. CDR3 protein: CASSLYPAGGHNEQFF. Written as DNA, the CDR3 is TGTGCCAGCAGCTTATATCCAGCGGGAGGCCACAATGAGCAGTTCTTC. Looking up the rest from reference TRBV7-2 and TRBJ2-1 gives the full variable domain: GAGVSQSPSNKVTEKGKDVELRCDPISGHTALYWYRQSLGQGLEFLIYFQGNSAPDKSGLPSDRFSAERTGGSVSTLTIQRTQQEDSAVYLCASSLYPAGGHNEQFFGPGTRLTVL.

This clonotype was counted a few times. The J gene is TRBJ2-3, the V gene TRBV5-5, with TRBD2 matching over 8 bases. V was pared by 5 bases and J by 4 bases, with 9 bases of the junction left unmatched. The CDR3 consists of 15 residues. The germline V gene encodes CDR1 SGHKS and CDR2 YYEKEE (reference sequence). The CDR3 sequence: CASRPQREGSDTQYF. DNA of the CDR3: TGTGCCAGCAGACCACAACGGGAGGGCTCAGATACGCAGTATTTT.